The sequence of this TCR beta chain was determined in a study of CD8+ T cells in alopecia areata. cDNA reverse transcribed from extracted RNA served as the sequencing template. Clones were read by immunoSEQ multiplex PCR, and TCRdb kept only the in-frame ones, dropping some. The sample consists of roughly 73,000 clones, around 29% of them appearing once. CDR1 is MDHEN, CDR2 SYDVKM, per germline. The CDR3 contains 14 residues. The V end was cut by 0 bases, the J end by 1 base, with 6 bases between. This clone showed up just once. Described treatment: oral pan-JAK inhibitor, 5-10 mg twice daily. The material sequenced was CD8+ T cells sorted from blood, taken at week 4, from a patient treated with tofacitinib. The sequence came from a human donor with alopecia areata. V and J are TRBV28 and TRBJ1-1; D possibly corresponds to TRBD1 (5 bases). CDR3 nucleotides: TGTGCCAGCAGTTTATGGAGGGGGAACACTGAAGCTTTCTTT. Its protein product is CASSLWRGNTEAFF.